What follows are 5 T cell receptor beta chains derived from one specimen sequenced in a study of blood T cell repertoires in COVID-19. Data came from immunoSEQ multiplex PCR; TCRdb stores just in-frame clones and leaves some out. The sample includes fewer than 350,000 clones, approximately 92% seen only once; the top ten take roughly 7.3%. The specimen was peripheral blood. These receptors all stem from a woman aged 25 to 45 with COVID-19, enrolled during active disease.

This chain links TRBV5-1 with TRBJ1-1; possibly TRBD1 for D (6 bases). Trimming stripped 1 base from V and 0 bases from J, with 10 bases between. CDR3 length equals 15 residues. The germline V gene encodes CDR1 SGHRS and CDR2 YFSETQ. CDR3 residues: CASSLTGPMNTEAFF. In DNA form, the CDR3 reads TGCGCCAGCAGCTTGACAGGGCCGATGAACACTGAAGCTTTCTTT.

The chain employs TRBV6-2 or TRBV6-3 and TRBJ1-5; no definite D call. V lost 2 bases to trimming and J lost 3 bases, with 8 bases between them. The CDR3 covers 14 residues. The germline CDR1 and CDR2 sequences are MNHEY and SVGEGT. CDR3 amino acids: CASSYRGFNQPQHF. The CDR3 nucleotides read TGTGCCAGCAGTTACAGAGGGTTCAATCAGCCCCAGCATTTT.

The V gene is TRBV12-3 or TRBV12-4, the J gene TRBJ1-2; D possibly corresponds to TRBD1 (5 bases). Trimming removed 5 bases at V and 6 bases at J, with 13 bases between. The CDR3 contains 13 residues. The CDR3 DNA is TGTGCCAGCAGTCCACGGGGGACCCATGGCTACACCTTC. Translation gives CASSPRGTHGYTF.

CDR3 loop: CASSVTDNWGYTF. CDR3 nucleotides: TGTGCCAGCAGCGTTACAGATAACTGGGGCTACACCTTC. The chain links TRBV5-5 to TRBJ1-2; D gene ambiguous. Deletions cut 4 bases from V and 8 bases from J, with 15 bases between. The CDR3 runs 13 residues. Germline lookup yields CDR1 SGHKS and CDR2 YYEKEE (reference sequence).

The chain joins TRBV4-1 to TRBJ1-2, with TRBD1 matching 7 bases. Germline V gene lookup returns CDR1 MGHRA and CDR2 YSYEKL. The CDR3 extends over 15 amino acids. Trimming removed 0 bases from V and 1 base from J; junction bases left unmatched: 2. The CDR3 is CASSQEGTDNYGYTF. In nucleotides, the CDR3 is TGCGCCAGCAGCCAAGAGGGGACAGATAACTATGGCTACACCTTC.